This TCR beta chain originates from a study of long-term antiretroviral therapy in people with HIV (dated by TCRdb to 2022 to 2024). Context from the whole study: Collection of the earliest samples took place about a decade ahead of the 2015 WHO recommendation for immediate ART, at a time when ART was typically delayed until CD4 counts fell. A retrospective serial study tested whether ART initiation and durable HIV suppression were associated with changes in peripheral blood TRB repertoire composition and diversity. A total of roughly 200 cryopreserved PBMC samples came from 25 to 35 adults with confirmed HIV infection and were collected serially over a mean of approximately six years (range 1-12). About a third of the roughly 30 participants with HIV were female. Test extractions of a monoclonal T-cell line alongside 30 to 35 polyclonal samples showed no cross-contamination during QIAcube processing. General study outcomes and caveats: Inferences about post-ART repertoire changes were limited because no data were available on ART adherence, viral resistance or therapy changes. Because cell numbers in pre-ART samples were limited, unsorted PBMC were profiled instead of sorted CD4+ and CD8+ T cells. The repertoire was dominated across all time points by expanded TRB clones identified before ART initiation, although this dominance was seen to fluctuate and to decrease in many PLHIV after ART. CDR3 length ranges in HIV repertoires were narrower than in controls, and network structure suggested an antigen-experienced repertoire with only a slight naive shift after ART. A significant increase in TRB diversity was found to be associated with ART initiation, although TRB diversity was observed to remain significantly below that of transplant donor controls even after long-term ART. Samples dated from about 2003 to 2018, and the ART regimens used may be less effective than current ones. Because PBMC availability was limited, only the TCR beta chain was sequenced, with no alpha chain pairing.

With regard to this clone: Its antigen is not yet known. Base qualities are not provided; no much larger clone lies one nucleotide away.

Participants were included only if at least one PBMC sample before ART initiation and at least two post-ART samples were available. Treatment was received in the United States of America by all participants with HIV. Cryopreserved samples of roughly 0.85-11 million PBMC were thawed and washed before DNA extraction. At the time of the earliest PBMC sample for each participant with HIV, ages ranged from roughly 23 to 60 years. Each participant contributed PBMC samples from 1-4 timepoints before ART initiation and 2-8 timepoints after ART initiation, with a median of 7 samples. For every participant, serial HIV viral load, CD4+ T-cell count, ART history and demographic data were obtained. Genomic DNA was extracted from unsorted PBMC with a Qiagen kit on a QIAcube, with processing performed in batches of 12 samples. The immunoSEQ hsTCRB v3.0 assay was used at survey level resolution for TRB variable region sequencing. A depth of roughly 40,000-55,000 T-cell genomes per sample was targeted for TRB sequencing. TRB libraries were pooled and sequenced on an Illumina MiSeq using a v3 150-cycle kit. The original pipeline was this. Repertoire analysis ran in R within a reproducible Nextflow workflow covering QC, data transformation and analysis. LymphoSeq2, an R package for AIRR-Seq data exploration, was used to implement custom analyses. After excluding a handful of samples that yielded fewer than 5000 total TRB sequences, roughly 190 HIV repertoires remained for analysis. Among the 188 retained HIV repertoires, some 60 were collected before ART initiation and some 130 were collected after ART initiation. Repertoires were downsampled to 5000 TRB nucleotide sequences, and summary statistics were averaged over 100 downsampling iterations. The analysis kept only TRB sequences whose CDR3 regions were at least seven amino acids long. Diversity was assessed using a clonality score derived from Shannon entropy and using the Gini coefficient. Repertoire networks linked the top 5000 CDR3 amino acid sequences whenever two sequences differed by an edit distance of one. Antigen specificity groups and MHC restriction were predicted for TRB CDR3 amino acid sequences with GLIPH2. To flag known associations with CMV, EBV, HIV or tissue antigens, CDR3 amino acid sequences were compared against VDJdb and McPAS-TCR. Pre-ART, post-ART and control groups were compared with Wilcoxon signed-rank tests and Holm-Bonferroni correction. The immuneACCESS repertoire file appears here via TCRdb, limited to in-frame rearrangements. These files lack a portion of the clones; in checked studies, under half of the deficit traces to unresolved V genes, and the cause of the others is not known. That table furnishes V, J and clone size, whereas the DNA furnished D and trimming. The sample data list some 22,000 clones, and over 80% of these were observed just once. 23% of the sample belongs to the ten largest clones.

CDR1 and CDR2 are read off the germline V gene as MDHEN and SYDVKM. Measured from the cysteine to the phenylalanine, the CDR3 is 12 residues long. Only the CDR3 DNA is retained, 36 bases long and in frame from the first base. V is pared back by 6 bases and J by 3 bases, with 9 bases lying between the germline termini. This sequence uses TRBV28 and TRBJ2-7, with no confident D gene call. The starting material was unsorted PBMCs, obtained 0.4 years after starting antiretroviral therapy. The receptor's source is a man aged 45-60 years with HIV. The nucleotide sequence reads TGTGCCAGCAGCTTCCAAAGCTACGAGCAGTACTTC. This sequence encodes CASSFQSYEQYF.